This TCR beta chain originates from a study of T cells in Graves' hyperthyroidism and ophthalmopathy. Overall study: At initial diagnosis, before any treatment had begun, peripheral blood was obtained.

Diagnoses used clinical symptoms, serum thyroxine and TRAb, thyroid ultrasound and orbital computed tomography. Study-wide results and caveats: Ophthalmopathy was distinguished from stable hyperthyroidism by 13 V-J signatures.

This clonotype was counted ten times or more. The target antigen is unknown. RNA transcripts gave rise to amplified TCR beta CDR3 regions. TCR CDR3 underwent first-round RT-PCR with the HTBI primer set. TCRdb re-called the multiplex PCR reads with MiXCR, one entry per CDR3 protein. The top ten hold about half of the sample, which has under 550,000 distinct CDR3 sequences, roughly 21% seen once. The germline V gene encodes CDR1 MNHEY and CDR2 SMNVEV (reference sequence). The CDR3 spans 13 residues. Trimming pared 4 bases from V and 6 bases from J, leaving 12 bases between. Sequencing input: blood. This TCR was sampled from a man between 35 and 55 years old with Graves' ophthalmopathy. This rearrangement joins TRBV27 to TRBJ1-2, with a tentative D call TRBD1 (6 bases). The CDR3 loop reads CASSSHRADGYTF. The CDR3 coding sequence is TGTGCCAGCAGTTCCCACAGGGCGGATGGCTACACCTTC.